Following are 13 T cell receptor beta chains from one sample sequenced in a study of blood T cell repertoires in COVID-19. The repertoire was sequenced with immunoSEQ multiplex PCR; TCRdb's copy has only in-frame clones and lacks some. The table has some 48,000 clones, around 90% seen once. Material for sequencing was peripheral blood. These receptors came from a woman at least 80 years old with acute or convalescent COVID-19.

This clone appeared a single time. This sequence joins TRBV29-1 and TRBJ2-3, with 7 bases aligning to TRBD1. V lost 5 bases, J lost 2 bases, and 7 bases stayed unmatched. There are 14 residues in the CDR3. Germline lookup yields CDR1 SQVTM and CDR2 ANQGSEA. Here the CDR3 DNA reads TGCAGCGTTCTCCCGGGACAGTACACAGATACGCAGTATTTT. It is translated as CSVLPGQYTDTQYF.

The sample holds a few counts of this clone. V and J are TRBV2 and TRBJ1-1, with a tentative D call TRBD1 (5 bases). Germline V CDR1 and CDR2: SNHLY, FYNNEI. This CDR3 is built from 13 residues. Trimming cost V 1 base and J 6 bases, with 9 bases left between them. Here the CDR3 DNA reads TGTGCCAGCAGTGAAGAGGGGAGGGCTGAAGCTTTCTTT. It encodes CASSEEGRAEAFF. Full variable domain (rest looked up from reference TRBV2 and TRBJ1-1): EPEVTQTPSHQVTQMGQEVILRCVPISNHLYFYWYRQILGQKVEFLVSFYNNEISEKSEIFDDQFSVERPDGSNFTLKIRSTKLEDSAMYFCASSEEGRAEAFFGQGTRLTVV.

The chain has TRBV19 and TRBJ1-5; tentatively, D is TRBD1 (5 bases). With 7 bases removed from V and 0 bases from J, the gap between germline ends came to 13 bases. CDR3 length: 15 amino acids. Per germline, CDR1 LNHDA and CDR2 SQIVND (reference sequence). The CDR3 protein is CASNFPGNSNQPQHF. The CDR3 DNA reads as TGTGCCAGTAACTTCCCAGGGAATAGCAATCAGCCCCAGCATTTT.

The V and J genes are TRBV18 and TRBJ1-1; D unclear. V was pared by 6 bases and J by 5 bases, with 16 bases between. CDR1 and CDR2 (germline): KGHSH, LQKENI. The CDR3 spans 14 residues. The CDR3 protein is CASSDRPGKTEAFF. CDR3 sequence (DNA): TGTGCCAGCTCCGACCGCCCGGGGAAAACTGAAGCTTTCTTT.

The CDR3 sequence is CASSLGYNTGELFF. In DNA form, the CDR3 reads TGTGCCAGCAGCTTGGGCTACAACACCGGGGAGCTGTTTTTT. The chain is built from TRBV7-2 and TRBJ2-2; D not resolved. The length of the CDR3 is 14 residues. Germline lookup yields CDR1 SGHTA and CDR2 FQGNSA. V was clipped by 3 bases and J by 2 bases, with 7 bases between them. The full variable domain, with the rest looked up from reference TRBV7-2 and TRBJ2-2, is GAGVSQSPSNKVTEKGKDVELRCDPISGHTALYWYRQSLGQGLEFLIYFQGNSAPDKSGLPSDRFSAERTGGSVSTLTIQRTQQEDSAVYLCASSLGYNTGELFFGEGSRLTVL.

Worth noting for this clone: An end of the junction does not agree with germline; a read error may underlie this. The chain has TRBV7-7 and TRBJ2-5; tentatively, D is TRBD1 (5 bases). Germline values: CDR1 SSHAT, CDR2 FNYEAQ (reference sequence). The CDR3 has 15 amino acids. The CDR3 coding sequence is TGTGCTAGCAGCTCAGACAGAGCGTCCGGGGAGACCCAGTACTTC. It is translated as CASSSDRASGETQYF.

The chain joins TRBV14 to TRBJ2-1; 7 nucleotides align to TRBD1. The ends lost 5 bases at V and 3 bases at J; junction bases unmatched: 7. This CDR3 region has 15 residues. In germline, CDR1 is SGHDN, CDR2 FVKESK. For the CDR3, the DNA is TGTGCCAGCAGCTTCGGGACAGAGTTCTACAATGAGCAGTTCTTC. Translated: CASSFGTEFYNEQFF. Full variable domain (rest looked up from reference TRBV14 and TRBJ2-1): EAGVTQFPSHSVIEKGQTVTLRCDPISGHDNLYWYRRVMGKEIKFLLHFVKESKQDESGMPNNRFLAERTGGTYSTLKVQPAELEDSGVYFCASSFGTEFYNEQFFGPGTRLTVL.

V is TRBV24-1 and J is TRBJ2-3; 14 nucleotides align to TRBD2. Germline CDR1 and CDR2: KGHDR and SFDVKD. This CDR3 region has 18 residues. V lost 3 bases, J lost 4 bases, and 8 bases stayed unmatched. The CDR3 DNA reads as TGTGCCACCAGTGATCCCGGGACTAGCGGGGGAAGGGCAGATACGCAGTATTTT. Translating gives CATSDPGTSGGRADTQYF.

The CDR3 loop is CASSLSTISLNYGYTF. Written as DNA, the CDR3 is TGTGCCAGCAGTTTGTCTACCATTTCTTTAAACTATGGCTACACCTTC. The gene calls are TRBV6-5 and TRBJ1-2; D gene uncertain. Germline CDR1 is MNHEY and CDR2 is SVGAGI. The CDR3 has 16 amino acids. Trimming left V 4 bases short and J 2 bases short, with 17 bases between.

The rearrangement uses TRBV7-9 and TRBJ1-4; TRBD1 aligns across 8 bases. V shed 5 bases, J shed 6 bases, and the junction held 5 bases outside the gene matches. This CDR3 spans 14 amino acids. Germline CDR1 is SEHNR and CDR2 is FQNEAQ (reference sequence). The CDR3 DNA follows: TGTGCCAGCAGCCGCACAGGGGGAGATGAAAAACTGTTTTTT. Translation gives CASSRTGGDEKLFF.

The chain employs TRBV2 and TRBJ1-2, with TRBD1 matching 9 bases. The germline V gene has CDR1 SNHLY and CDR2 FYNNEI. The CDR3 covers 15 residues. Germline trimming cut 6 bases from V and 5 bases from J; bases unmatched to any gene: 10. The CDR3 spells CASRGSGTGKYGYTF. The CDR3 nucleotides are TGTGCCAGCAGGGGCTCCGGGACAGGGAAATATGGCTACACCTTC.

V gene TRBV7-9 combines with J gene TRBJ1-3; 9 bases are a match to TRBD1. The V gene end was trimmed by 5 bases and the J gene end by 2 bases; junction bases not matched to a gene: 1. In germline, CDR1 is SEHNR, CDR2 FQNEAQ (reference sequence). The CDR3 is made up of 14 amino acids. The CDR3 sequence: CASSRQGAGNTIYF. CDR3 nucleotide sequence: TGTGCCAGCAGCCGACAGGGGGCTGGAAACACCATATATTTT.

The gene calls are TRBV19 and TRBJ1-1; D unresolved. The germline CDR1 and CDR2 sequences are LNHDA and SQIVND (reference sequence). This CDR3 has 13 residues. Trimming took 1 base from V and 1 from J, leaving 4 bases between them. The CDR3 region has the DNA TGTGCCAGTAGTATAGGTCGGAACACTGAAGCTTTCTTT. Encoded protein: CASSIGRNTEAFF.